One sample yielded the 7 T cell receptor beta chains listed below, sequenced in a study of blood T cells in healthy people across ages. Sample-barcoded 5' priming and a J-beta primer mix drove a second PCR of about 6 to 12 cycles. TCRdb reanalysed the 5' RACE reads using MiXCR and keeps one entry per CDR3 protein. Among hundreds of thousands of distinct CDR3 sequences listed, around 32% were seen once. Sequenced sample: blood. The receptor source for this set is a woman at least 80 years old in good health.

This clonotype was found many times. The CDR3 loop reads CASSLAVSGFAEDYGYTF. The CDR3 DNA follows: TGCGCCAGCAGCTTGGCCGTATCGGGGTTTGCAGAGGACTATGGCTACACCTTC. The J gene is TRBJ1-2, the V gene TRBV5-1, with D unresolved. The CDR3 runs 18 residues. CDR1 is SGHRS and CDR2 is YFSETQ in the germline V gene. V lost 0 bases, J lost 3 bases, and 21 bases lay in between. The whole variable domain, remainder taken from reference TRBV5-1 and TRBJ1-2, is KAGVTQTPRYLIKTRGQQVTLSCSPISGHRSVSWYQQTPGQGLQFLFEYFSETQRNKGNFPGRFSGRQFSNSRSEMNVSTLELGDSALYLCASSLAVSGFAEDYGYTFGSGTRLTVV.

Note on this clonotype: This may come from a read error, since a much larger clone is one base off. V and J are TRBV18 and TRBJ2-7, with 9 positions matching TRBD1. The better agreement between TRBJ2-4 and the DNA end casts doubt on the J call. This CDR3 has 13 amino acids. The germline V gene encodes CDR1 KGHSH and CDR2 LQKENI. The CDR3 DNA follows: TGTACCAGCTCCCCCGGACAGGGGACCATTCAGTACTTC. It encodes CTSSPGQGTIQYF.

A note on this clonotype: Sequence at one end of the junction differs from germline and may be a read error. This chain joins TRBV7-6 and TRBJ2-1; D could derive from TRBD1 or TRBD2 (7 bases each). This CDR3 is 15 amino acids long. Germline CDR1 is SGHVS and CDR2 is FNYEAQ. The CDR3 region has the DNA TGTGCCAGCAGCGCTAGCAGGGGGGGTGCCAATGAGCGGTTCTTC. Amino acid sequence: CASSASRGGANERFF.

This clonotype was found many times. The chain uses TRBV11-3 and TRBJ2-1; no firm D call. The CDR3 consists of 11 residues. The germline V gene has CDR1 SGHNT and CDR2 YENEEA. With 4 bases removed from V and 7 bases from J, the gap between germline ends came to 5 bases. CDR3 region: CASSSENEQFF. DNA of the CDR3: TGTGCCAGCAGCTCAGAGAATGAGCAGTTCTTC.

This clonotype was counted at least ten times. V gene TRBV24-1 combines with J gene TRBJ2-3; TRBD2 matches 10 bases. The ends lost 2 bases at V and 4 bases at J; junction bases unmatched: 5. Germline loops: CDR1 KGHDR, CDR2 SFDVKD. The CDR3 is made up of 16 amino acids. The CDR3 spells CATSDSSGGAADTQYF. CDR3 sequence (DNA): TGTGCCACCAGTGATTCAAGCGGGGGGGCTGCAGATACGCAGTATTTT.

The rearrangement uses TRBV5-1 and TRBJ2-4; no clear D gene. In germline, CDR1 is SGHRS, CDR2 YFSETQ. V was clipped by 3 bases and J by 15 bases, with 31 bases between them. The CDR3 runs to 17 residues. DNA of the CDR3: TGCGCCAGCAGCTATGGATGGGGTACCTTAGGCGAATACGAGCGGTACTTC. Translation gives CASSYGWGTLGEYERYF.

The CDR3 nucleotides are TGTGCCAGCAGCTTGCGGACAGGGAGCCAGGAGACCCAGTACTTC. Encoded protein: CASSLRTGSQETQYF. This chain connects TRBV4-2 to TRBJ2-7; 8 positions match TRBD1. The DNA end is a closer match to TRBJ2-5, so the J assignment may be wrong. Germline V gives CDR1 LGHNA, CDR2 YNFKEQ. The CDR3 is 15 amino acids.